Below, 18 T cell receptor beta chains from the same sample are listed, as sequenced in a study of blood T cell repertoires in COVID-19. TCRdb's copy holds only in-frame clones and misses some; the assay was immunoSEQ multiplex PCR. The sample lists 81,000 or so clones, about 81% occurring once. The specimen sequenced was peripheral blood. The source is a human donor in a cohort sampled during active COVID-19.

This clone was detected only a few times. The chain employs TRBV28 and TRBJ1-3; D remains unclear. This CDR3 region has 15 residues. The germline V and J ends were trimmed by 5 bases and 0 bases, with 11 bases remaining between them. CDR1 and CDR2 from the germline V gene are MDHEN and SYDVKM. CDR3 amino acids: CASSLPQFSGNTIYF. CDR3 sequence (DNA): TGTGCCAGCAGTCTGCCCCAGTTCTCTGGAAACACCATATATTTT.

The genes are TRBV5-1 and TRBJ2-2; 8 positions match TRBD1. Trimming took 4 bases from V and 7 from J; bases not matched to a gene: 6. The V gene's germline CDR1 is SGHRS and CDR2 YFSETQ. The CDR3 loop spans 14 amino acids. The CDR3 coding sequence is TGCGCCAGCAGCACTCAGGGGGCCGACGGGGAGCTGTTTTTT. Amino acid sequence: CASSTQGADGELFF.

The rearrangement uses TRBV30 and TRBJ1-3, with no clear D. Trimming removed 3 bases at V and 0 bases at J, with 6 bases between. The CDR3 totals 13 residues. The germline V gene has CDR1 GTSNPN and CDR2 SVGIG (reference sequence). The CDR3 loop is CAWSKSSGNTIYF. The DNA of the CDR3 is TGTGCCTGGAGCAAGAGCTCTGGAAACACCATATATTTT.

This clone was seen just once. CDR3 coding DNA: TGTGCCCAACGCCTACCCGCAATAGATACGCAGTATTTT. It yields the protein CAQRLPAIDTQYF. This chain links TRBV30 with TRBJ2-3; D is ambiguous. Per germline, CDR1 GTSNPN and CDR2 SVGIG (reference sequence). Trimming cost V 8 bases and J 5 bases, with 17 bases left between them. The CDR3 has 13 amino acids.

The chain has TRBV18 and TRBJ1-4; 7 bases match TRBD1. In germline, CDR1 is KGHSH, CDR2 LQKENI. The CDR3 sequence is 14 residues long. J lost 5 bases, V lost 5 bases, and 5 bases had no gene match. The CDR3 sequence: CASSTTGLNEKLFF. CDR3 sequence (DNA): TGTGCCAGCTCAACGACAGGGCTGAATGAAAAACTGTTTTTT.

This clone was counted once. The rearrangement uses TRBV5-5 and TRBJ1-1, with D possibly matching TRBD1 (6 bases). The germline V gene encodes CDR1 SGHKS and CDR2 YYEKEE (reference sequence). The CDR3 covers 15 residues. V lost 4 bases to trimming and J lost 0 bases, with 13 bases between them. The CDR3 loop is CASSGPGTLNTEAFF. CDR3 bases: TGTGCCAGCAGCGGCCCCGGGACATTGAACACTGAAGCTTTCTTT.

The chain has TRBV10-3 and TRBJ1-1, with TRBD1 matching over 8 bases. From germline, CDR1 is ENHRY and CDR2 SYGVKD. The CDR3 has 14 residues. Losses at the gene ends were 5 bases for V and 4 bases for J; bases not matched to a gene: 6. The chain's CDR3 is CAISQTGEGTEAFF. DNA for the CDR3: TGTGCCATCAGTCAGACAGGGGAAGGCACTGAAGCTTTCTTT.

V usage is TRBV7-8 and J usage is TRBJ1-1; D is uncertain. V lost 2 bases and J 2 bases, leaving 6 bases between the germline ends. CDR1 is SGHVS and CDR2 is FQNEAQ in the germline V gene. The CDR3 is made up of 13 amino acids. The CDR3 sequence: CASSLSGNTEAFF. The DNA for the CDR3 is TGTGCCAGCAGCTTATCAGGAAACACTGAAGCTTTCTTT.

The chain couples TRBV6-2 or TRBV6-3 to TRBJ2-3; weak D call: TRBD1 (5 bases). V dropped 3 bases and J dropped 3 bases, with 13 bases sitting between them. CDR3 length equals 15 residues. Germline V lookup: CDR1 MNHEY, CDR2 SVGEGT. The CDR3 DNA is TGTGCCAGCAGTTATAATTCCCAGGGAACAGATACGCAGTATTTT. It codes for CASSYNSQGTDTQYF.

The V gene is TRBV4-1, the J gene TRBJ2-3, with 7 bases fitting TRBD1. The J segment lost 1 base and the V segment lost 2 bases, leaving 9 bases of the junction unmatched. This CDR3 contains 17 residues. The germline V gene has CDR1 MGHRA and CDR2 YSYEKL. CDR3 residues: CASSQPTRQGRTDTQYF. The CDR3 DNA follows: TGCGCCAGCAGCCAACCGACCAGACAGGGTCGCACAGATACGCAGTATTTT.

The chain joins TRBV7-9 to TRBJ2-3, with 10 nucleotides matching TRBD1. V lost 5 bases, J lost 1 base, and 6 bases stayed unmatched. In germline, CDR1 is SEHNR, CDR2 FQNEAQ (reference sequence). There are 16 residues in the CDR3. The CDR3 region is CASSPPGTGGTDTQYF. CDR3 DNA sequence: TGTGCCAGCAGCCCCCCTGGGACAGGGGGCACAGATACGCAGTATTTT.

The chain carries TRBV5-4 and TRBJ2-5; 9 bases align to TRBD2. The CDR3 is 16 residues long. J was trimmed by 3 bases and V by 0 bases; bases with no gene match: 6. From germline, CDR1 is SGHNT and CDR2 YYREEE (reference sequence). The CDR3 coding sequence is TGTGCCAGCAGCTTGGTCAGCGGGGGGCCAAAAGAGACCCAGTACTTC. Its protein is CASSLVSGGPKETQYF.

This chain joins TRBV18 and TRBJ1-6, with TRBD1 identical over 8 bases. With V trimmed by 9 bases and J by 11 bases, 9 bases remained unmatched. CDR3 length: 13 residues. Germline CDR1 reads KGHSH; CDR2 reads LQKENI. CDR3 sequence reads: CASNTGGRTPLHF. DNA of the CDR3: TGTGCCAGTAACACAGGGGGTAGGACACCCCTCCACTTT.

This chain connects TRBV18 to TRBJ2-7, with a tentative D call TRBD1 (6 bases). Trimming shortened V by 6 bases and J by 0 bases, and 12 bases separated the two germline ends. The germline gives CDR1 KGHSH, CDR2 LQKENI. The CDR3 is 14 amino acids. The CDR3 here is CASSRQESSYEQYF. DNA of the CDR3: TGTGCCAGCTCGAGACAGGAGAGCTCCTACGAGCAGTACTTC.

This clone was detected only once. The gene calls are TRBV18 and TRBJ2-3, with 7 positions matching TRBD2. V shed 6 bases and J 5 bases; nucleotides not matched to a gene: 8. The germline CDR1 and CDR2 sequences are KGHSH and LQKENI. This CDR3 spans 14 amino acids. CDR3 DNA: TGTGCCAGCTCTCTTAGTACGGGGGGAGATACGCAGTATTTT. This gives the protein CASSLSTGGDTQYF.

The CDR3 spells CASKQGAIGTEAFF. The CDR3 DNA sequence: TGTGCCAGCAAACAGGGGGCCATCGGCACTGAAGCTTTCTTT. This rearrangement joins TRBV6-5 to TRBJ1-1, with 9 bases fitting TRBD1. This CDR3 contains 14 residues. The germline V gene encodes CDR1 MNHEY and CDR2 SVGAGI. The junction had 7 bases not matched to a gene; V was cut back by 7 bases and J by 4 bases.

This clone has only a few counts. J is TRBJ1-1 and V is TRBV6-5; D is possibly TRBD1 (5 bases). With 7 bases removed from V and 1 base from J, the gap between germline ends came to 10 bases. Germline V gene lookup returns CDR1 MNHEY and CDR2 SVGAGI. This CDR3 is 13 amino acids long. The CDR3: CASIRRGNTEAFF. The CDR3 region has the DNA TGTGCCAGCATCCGGAGGGGGAACACTGAAGCTTTCTTT.

V is TRBV3-1 (or the pseudogene TRBV3-2) and J is TRBJ2-7; perhaps TRBD1 as D (6 bases). V was clipped by 2 bases and J by 5 bases, with 13 bases between them. This CDR3 has 14 residues. Germline loops: CDR1 LGHDT, CDR2 YNNKEL (reference sequence). This chain's CDR3 is CASSQRSYRDEQYF. CDR3 in DNA: TGTGCCAGCAGCCAACGGTCTTACAGGGACGAGCAGTACTTC.